A single sample gave rise to the 16 T cell receptor beta chains below, sequenced in a study of T-cell reconstitution after alpha-beta-depleted transplantation in children. Preparation of the TCRbeta library was carried out with unique molecular identifiers. TCRdb re-called the PCR reads with MiXCR, one entry per CDR3 protein. The repertoire holds about 110,000 distinct CDR3 sequences, with approximately 6.4% as singletons. The sample here was PBMCs, mostly from graft donor cells, taken 360 days after TCRalphabeta/CD19-depleted stem cell transplant. All receptors come from a male patient under 10 years old who had a stem cell transplant for acute lymphoblastic leukemia, so the T cells may come from the graft donor.

This clonotype was observed many times. The chain recombines TRBV27 with TRBJ2-6, with D possibly being TRBD1 (6 bases). V lost 6 bases, J lost 13 bases, and 16 bases lay in between. Germline loops: CDR1 MNHEY, CDR2 SMNVEV (reference sequence). This CDR3 has 13 residues. This CDR3 is CASSPGTFTVLTF. The DNA of the CDR3 is TGTGCCAGCAGCCCCGGGACATTTACTGTCCTGACTTTC.

This clonotype has a count of ten or more. The V call is TRBV21-1, the J call TRBJ2-3; the table's D call, TRBD2, was not checked against the DNA. TRBV21-1 is classified as a pseudogene. The CDR3 is 17 amino acids. The CDR3 sequence: CASSRGVTSGGADTQYF. The DNA of the CDR3 is TGTGCCAGCAGCAGAGGGGTGACTAGCGGGGGAGCAGATACGCAGTATTTT.

This clonotype was found many times. The V gene is TRBV6-2 or TRBV6-3, the J gene TRBJ2-1, with D tentatively TRBD2 (5 bases). V was shortened by 5 bases and J by 4 bases, with 9 bases between the two germline ends. The germline CDR1 and CDR2 sequences are MNHEY and SVGEGT. The length of the CDR3 is 13 residues. The CDR3 region is CASSLGDYNEQFF. CDR3 sequence (DNA): TGTGCCAGCAGTCTCGGGGATTACAATGAGCAGTTCTTC.

The chain couples TRBV19 to TRBJ1-1, with D hard to call. Trimming removed 3 bases from V and 5 bases from J, with 10 bases in between. Germline values: CDR1 LNHDA, CDR2 SQIVND (reference sequence). This CDR3 has 13 amino acids. CDR3 sequence reads: CASSMAYWTEAFF. The CDR3 region has the DNA TGTGCCAGTAGTATGGCGTATTGGACTGAAGCTTTCTTT.

The genes are TRBV6-5 and TRBJ2-5, with 7 positions matching TRBD2. The germline V gene encodes CDR1 MNHEY and CDR2 SVGAGI. The CDR3 is made up of 15 amino acids. J gave up 0 bases and V 2 bases, and 3 bases lay outside the gene matches. CDR3 region: CASSYLGGNQETQYF. The CDR3, as DNA: TGTGCCAGCAGTTACCTCGGGGGGAACCAAGAGACCCAGTACTTC.

This clonotype was observed at least ten times. The genes are TRBV24-1 and TRBJ2-2, with TRBD2 as a possible D gene (5 bases). V lost 10 bases and J 6 bases, leaving 11 bases between the germline ends. The CDR3 runs 12 residues. Germline lookup yields CDR1 KGHDR and CDR2 SFDVKD. The CDR3 bases are TGTGCCACAAGCGGACGGTCCGGGGAGCTGTTTTTT. It translates to CATSGRSGELFF.

The rearrangement links TRBV3-1 to TRBJ2-2, with TRBD1 matching over 9 bases. This CDR3 is built from 18 residues. Germline V gene sequence: CDR1 LGHDT, CDR2 YNNKEL (reference sequence). Trimming took 5 bases from V and 5 from J; bases not matched to a gene: 15. CDR3 residues: CASSFRPLGQGRTGELFF. CDR3 bases: TGTGCCAGCAGCTTCCGACCCTTGGGACAGGGTAGAACCGGGGAGCTGTTTTTT. The full variable domain, its missing parts supplied by reference TRBV3-1 and TRBJ2-2, is DTAVSQTPKYLVTQMGNDKSIKCEQNLGHDTMYWYKQDSKKFLKIMFSYNNKELIINETVPNRFSPKSPDKAHLNLHINSLELGDSAVYFCASSFRPLGQGRTGELFFGEGSRLTVL.

This clonotype has at least ten counts. V gene TRBV2 combines with J gene TRBJ2-4; no clear D. V shed 4 bases and J shed 6 bases, with 10 bases lying between them. In germline, CDR1 is SNHLY, CDR2 FYNNEI. This CDR3 contains 13 residues. The CDR3 is CASSVDLLNIQYF. The CDR3 DNA sequence: TGTGCCAGCAGTGTCGACCTACTAAACATTCAGTACTTC.

This clonotype has a count of ten or more. V is TRBV28 and J is TRBJ2-7; 10 nucleotides match TRBD1. Germline V gene data show CDR1 as MDHEN and CDR2 as SYDVKM. V was pared by 5 bases and J by 3 bases, with 13 bases of the junction left unmatched. The CDR3 contains 17 residues. The CDR3 nucleotides read TGTGCCAGCAGTAAACCCTCTAAGGGACAGGGGTTCTACGAGCAGTACTTC. Translation gives CASSKPSKGQGFYEQYF.

The sample holds many counts of this clonotype. In DNA, the CDR3 is TGTGCCATCGGAGGACCCTACAATGAGCAGTTCTTC. It specifies CAIGGPYNEQFF. The rearrangement joins TRBV10-3 to TRBJ2-1; D is perhaps TRBD2 (5 bases). Germline lookup yields CDR1 ENHRY and CDR2 SYGVKD. The ends were cut back, 8 bases at V and 2 bases at J, with 7 bases in the middle. The CDR3 is made up of 12 amino acids.

This CDR3 is CASSPRGFQETQYF. CDR3 nucleotide sequence: TGTGCCAGCAGCCCCCGGGGCTTCCAAGAGACCCAGTACTTC. This chain joins TRBV9 and TRBJ2-5; perhaps D is TRBD1 or TRBD2 (5 bases each). The CDR3 is 14 amino acids. The V end lost 4 bases, the J end lost 1 base, and 11 bases lay between the germline ends. Germline CDR1 and CDR2: SGDLS and YYNGEE.

This clonotype was detected many times. This chain links TRBV10-3 with TRBJ2-7; D not certain. There are 12 residues in the CDR3. V was trimmed by 3 bases and J by 4 bases, leaving 7 bases between them. Germline-derived CDR1 and CDR2 are ENHRY and SYGVKD. The CDR3 region is CAISEQPYEQYF. The CDR3 DNA follows: TGTGCCATCAGTGAACAGCCTTACGAGCAGTACTTC.

This clonotype was found many times. This chain uses TRBV5-1 with TRBJ2-1; a possible D gene is TRBD2 (5 bases). Germline CDR1 reads SGHRS; CDR2 reads YFSETQ. The ends were cut back, 6 bases at V and 2 bases at J, with 12 bases in the middle. The CDR3 spans 14 residues. The CDR3 sequence: CASTSLEPYNEQFF. The CDR3 bases are TGCGCCAGCACCTCACTAGAACCCTACAATGAGCAGTTCTTC.

This rearrangement joins TRBV9 to TRBJ2-3; D is undetermined. The V end lost 4 bases, the J end lost 0 bases, and 9 bases lay between the germline ends. CDR3 length: 14 residues. Germline V gives CDR1 SGDLS, CDR2 YYNGEE. The CDR3 bases are TGTGCCAGCAGCCCCGCATCTAGCACAGATACGCAGTATTTT. It codes for CASSPASSTDTQYF. Full variable domain (outside the CDR3, taken from reference TRBV9 and TRBJ2-3): DSGVTQTPKHLITATGQRVTLRCSPRSGDLSVYWYQQSLDQGLQFLIQYYNGEERAKGNILERFSAQQFPDLHSELNLSSLELGDSALYFCASSPASSTDTQYFGPGTRLTVL.

This clonotype was detected ten times or more. The rearrangement uses TRBV4-3 and TRBJ2-1; D remains unclear. V lost 3 bases and J 9 bases, leaving 9 bases between the germline ends. The CDR3 has 12 amino acids. Germline V gives CDR1 LGHNA, CDR2 YSLEER. As DNA, the CDR3 is TGCGCCAGCAGCCAGATAGGAGTTGAGCAGTTCTTC. Translating it yields CASSQIGVEQFF.

The V gene is TRBV7-9, the J gene TRBJ2-3; maybe TRBD2 (5 bases). This CDR3 has 15 amino acids. The germline V gene encodes CDR1 SEHNR and CDR2 FQNEAQ (reference sequence). Trimming removed 5 bases at V and 4 bases at J, with 16 bases between. CDR3 nucleotides: TGTGCCAGCAGCCGGCGGCAGGTTAGCGCAGATACGCAGTATTTT. Amino acid sequence: CASSRRQVSADTQYF.